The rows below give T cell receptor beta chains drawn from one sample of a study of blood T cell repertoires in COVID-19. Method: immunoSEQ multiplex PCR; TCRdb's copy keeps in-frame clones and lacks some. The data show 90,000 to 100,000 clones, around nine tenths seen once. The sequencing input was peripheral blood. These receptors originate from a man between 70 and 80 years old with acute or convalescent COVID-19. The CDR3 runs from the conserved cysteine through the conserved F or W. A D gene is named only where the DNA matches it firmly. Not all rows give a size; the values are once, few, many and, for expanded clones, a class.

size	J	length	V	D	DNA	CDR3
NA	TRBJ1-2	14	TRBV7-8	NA	TGTGCCAGCAGCTTAGGGCACAAGAACTATGGCTACACCTTC	CASSLGHKNYGYTF
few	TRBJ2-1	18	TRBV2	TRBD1	TGTGCCAGCAGTCAAACTTTATGGGGGACAGGGAGGATAAATGAGCAGTTCTTC	CASSQTLWGTGRINEQFF
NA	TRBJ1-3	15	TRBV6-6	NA	TGTGCCAGCAGTTACCCCGTTCCCCCGGGAAACACCATATATTTT	CASSYPVPPGNTIYF
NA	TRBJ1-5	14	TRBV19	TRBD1	TGTGCCAGTAAACTACAGGGGAGCAATCAGCCCCAGCATTTT	CASKLQGSNQPQHF
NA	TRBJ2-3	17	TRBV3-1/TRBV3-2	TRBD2	TGTGCCAGCAGCCAAGACCCCCCAGCGGGGGGCACAGATACGCAGTATTTT	CASSQDPPAGGTDTQYF
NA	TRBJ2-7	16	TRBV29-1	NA	TGCAGCGTTTCTCCCGCCGGGACACAAAGCTCCTACGAGCAGTACTTC	CSVSPAGTQSSYEQYF
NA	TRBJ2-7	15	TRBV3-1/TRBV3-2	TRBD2	TGTGCCAGCACCCCGACTAGCGGAAGCTCCTACGAGCAGTACTTC	CASTPTSGSSYEQYF
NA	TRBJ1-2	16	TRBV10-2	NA	TGCGCCAGCAGCAAGAGGACAGTGGCGGCTAACTATGGCTACACCTTC	CASSKRTVAANYGYTF
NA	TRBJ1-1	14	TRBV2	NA	TGTGCCAGCAGTGGGGAACGGCGGGACACTGAAGCTTTCTTT	CASSGERRDTEAFF
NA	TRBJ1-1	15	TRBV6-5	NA	TGTGCCAGCAGTTACTCGGGGGGGAATAGGGGAGAAGCTTTCTTT	CASSYSGGNRGEAFF
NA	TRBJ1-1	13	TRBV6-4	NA	TGTGCCAGCAGTAGGGAGTGGAACACTGAAGCTTTCTTT	CASSREWNTEAFF
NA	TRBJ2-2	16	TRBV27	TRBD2	TGTGCCAGCAGTTTGTTACTAGCGGGGATGGGCAGGGAGCTGTTTTTT	CASSLLLAGMGRELFF
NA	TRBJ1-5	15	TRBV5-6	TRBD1	TGTGCCAGCAGCCGTGGGACAGGGGACAATCAGCCCCAGCATTTT	CASSRGTGDNQPQHF
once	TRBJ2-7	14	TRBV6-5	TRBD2	TGTGCCAGCAGTCCCCGGACTAGCGGGGTTTGGCTTTTCTTC	CASSPRTSGVWLFF
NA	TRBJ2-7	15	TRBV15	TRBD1	TGTGCCACCAGCAGTGTTGGGACAGGACCCTACGAGCAGTACTTC	CATSSVGTGPYEQYF
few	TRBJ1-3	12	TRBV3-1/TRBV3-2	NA	TGTGCCAGCAGCCGAGCTGGAAACACCATATATTTT	CASSRAGNTIYF
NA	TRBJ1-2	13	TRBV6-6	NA	TGTGCCAGCAGTTACTGGACGGAGGATGGCTACACCTTC	CASSYWTEDGYTF
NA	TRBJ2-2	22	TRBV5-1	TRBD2	TGCGCCAGCAGCCTGCGAGGACAGACACCGGGACTAGCGGGGGGGAACACCGGGGAGCTGTTTTTT	CASSLRGQTPGLAGGNTGELFF
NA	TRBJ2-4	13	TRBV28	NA	TGTGCCAGCAGTCCCGACAGCAAAAACATTCAGTACTTC	CASSPDSKNIQYF
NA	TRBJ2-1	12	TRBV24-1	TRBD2	TGTGCCACCAGCGGGGGGGCCGCTGAGCAGTTCTTC	CATSGGAAEQFF
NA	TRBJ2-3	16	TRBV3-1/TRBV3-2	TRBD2	TGTGCCAGCAGCCAAGAGCGACTAGCGAGGGCAGATACGCAGTATTTT	CASSQERLARADTQYF
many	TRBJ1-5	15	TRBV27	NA	TGTGCCAGCAGTTTATCTGGCATGGGCAATCAGCCCCAGCATTTT	CASSLSGMGNQPQHF
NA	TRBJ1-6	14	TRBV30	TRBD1	TGTGCCTGGATACGGGACAGGGTTAATTCACCCCTCCACTTT	CAWIRDRVNSPLHF
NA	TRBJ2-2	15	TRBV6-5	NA	TGTGCCAGCAGGCGGGGACGGGGTAACACCGGGGAGCTGTTTTTT	CASRRGRGNTGELFF
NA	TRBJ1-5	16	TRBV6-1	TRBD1	TGTGCCAGCAGTGAAGCCGGCCAGGGGGGAAGGCAGCCCCAGCATTTT	CASSEAGQGGRQPQHF